This T cell receptor (beta chain) stems from a study of CD8 T cells in ankylosing spondylitis. Study-wide points: Within matched ankylosing spondylitis synovial fluid, disease-linked clones were reportedly significantly enriched. Earlier reports found some motif variants in synovial fluid and blood in reactive arthritis.

In this sample, this clonotype turned up many times. Antigen: not known. The V gene end was trimmed by 6 bases and the J gene end by 7 bases; junction bases not matched to a gene: 15. This CDR3 comprises 16 residues. Germline values: CDR1 MDHEN, CDR2 SYDVKM. In TCRdb, the 5' RACE reads were re-called with MiXCR into one record per CDR3 protein. The table has some 250,000 distinct CDR3 sequences, around 9.2% seen once. The chain links TRBV28 to TRBJ2-1; TRBD2 aligns across 7 bases. The sequenced sample consisted of blood, either unsorted or a sorted T cell fraction (not recorded which). The clonotype was recovered from a male donor with ankylosing spondylitis or in good health (not recorded which). CDR3 in DNA: TGTGCCAGCAGCAATGGGGGGGGACTTGGCCGGAATGAGCAGTTCTTC. This codes for CASSNGGGLGRNEQFF.